This T cell receptor beta chain was obtained from a study of CD8+ T cells in alopecia areata. Alopecia areata patients gave lesional scalp punch biopsies and peripheral blood samples. Germline CDR1 and CDR2: MNHEY and SVGAGI. The CDR3 sequence is 13 residues long. V lost 7 bases to trimming and J lost 5 bases, with 9 bases between them. Following RNA extraction, reverse transcription yielded cDNA that acted as the sequencing template. Sequencing used immunoSEQ multiplex PCR; TCRdb keeps in-frame clones, though not all of them. The table shows approximately 150,000 clones, with roughly 70% occurring only once.

The rearrangement joins TRBV6-5 to TRBJ1-6; D perhaps matches TRBD1 (6 bases). The receptor's source is a human donor with alopecia areata. The sample in question was CD8+ T cells sorted from blood, obtained at week 0. The CDR3 DNA follows: TGTGCCAGCAAGGGGGGGGATAATTCACCCCTCCACTTT. As protein: CASKGGDNSPLHF.